This T cell receptor (beta chain) was retrieved from a study of shared clonotypes between healthy human individuals. V shed 4 bases and J 0 bases; nucleotides not matched to a gene: 3. Germline CDR1 is SGHAT and CDR2 is FQNNGV. This CDR3 has 14 amino acids. As concerns this clone: The antigen is not known.

Using 200 ng DNA, 30,000 to 35,000 T cell genomes, the sorted-subset replicate PCRs were run. Using immunoSEQ multiplex PCR, the repertoire was profiled, and TCRdb retains in-frame clones only, with some absent. In the table there are under 2.5 million clones, approximately 90% of which are singletons. Whole-study results and caveats: Generation probabilities of non-shared clonotypes were lower (relative to those shared by all four donors). Relative to memory subsets, naive subsets generally showed larger estimated richness. Between a few donors, naive CD4 clonotypes were shared at a level of about 5%.

This chain connects TRBV11-2 to TRBJ2-7; 7 bases map to TRBD1. Source material: naive CD4+ T cells from PBMCs. Specified subset: CD45RA+ positively selected. The clonotype was recovered from a man aged 18-30 years in good health. Some clones in this sample may be carry-over from other donors' samples. The CDR3 DNA reads as TGTGCCAGCAGCTCGGACAGGAACTCCTACGAGCAGTACTTC. Amino acids: CASSSDRNSYEQYF.